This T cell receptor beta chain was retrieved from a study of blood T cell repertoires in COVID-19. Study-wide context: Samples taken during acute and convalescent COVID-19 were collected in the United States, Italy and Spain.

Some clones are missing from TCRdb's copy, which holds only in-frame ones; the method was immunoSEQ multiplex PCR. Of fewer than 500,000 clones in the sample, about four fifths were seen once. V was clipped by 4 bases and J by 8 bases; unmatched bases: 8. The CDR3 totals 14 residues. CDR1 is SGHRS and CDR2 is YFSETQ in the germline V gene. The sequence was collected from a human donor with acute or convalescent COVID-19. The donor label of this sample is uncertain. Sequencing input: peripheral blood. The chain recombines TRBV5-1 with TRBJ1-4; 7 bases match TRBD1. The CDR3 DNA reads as TGCGCCAGCAGCCGGGGACAGTCCCCCGAAAAACTGTTTTTT. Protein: CASSRGQSPEKLFF.